The clone carrying this T cell receptor (beta chain) was counted a few times. This record comes from a study of T-cell memory formation after mild COVID-19. TCRdb itself ran the 5' RACE reads through MiXCR, one entry per CDR3 protein. The sample lists approximately 340,000 distinct CDR3 sequences; under 15% were seen once. The length of the CDR3 is 13 residues. CDR1 DFQATT and CDR2 SNEGSKA come from the germline V gene (reference sequence). V lost 0 bases and J lost 6, with 11 bases in between. The source is a man between 18 and 29 years old who had mild COVID-19 (a few samples of this study predate the infection). Cell type and time point are not known. The chain combines TRBV20-1 with TRBJ1-2; no firm D call. Material for sequencing was PBMCs or a T cell subset sorted from them (not recorded which). CDR3 sequence: CSARDQQSDGYTF. In DNA form, the CDR3 reads TGCAGTGCTAGAGATCAACAGTCAGATGGCTACACCTTC.